This entry lists 9 T cell receptor beta chains sequenced from one sample in a study of cytomegalovirus exposure and HLA in healthy donors. The PCR was carried out with 60 Vbeta primers and 13 Jbeta primers. Libraries were prepared by immunoSEQ multiplex PCR; TCRdb keeps only in-frame clonotypes and omits some of them. The profile shows 130,000 or so clones, 80% to 90% of them singletons. Source material: PBMCs. The receptor source for this set is a woman between 18 and 29 years old in good health and CMV-seropositive.

This rearrangement joins TRBV5-4 to TRBJ2-5; 12 bases are shared with TRBD2. From germline, CDR1 is SGHNT and CDR2 YYREEE (reference sequence). The CDR3 loop spans 14 amino acids. V shed 4 bases and J 5 bases; nucleotides not matched to a gene: 3. CDR3 bases: TGTGCCAGCAGCCCGGGACTAGCGGGCGAGACCCAGTACTTC. Translating it yields CASSPGLAGETQYF.

The J gene is TRBJ2-5, the V gene TRBV6-6; 7 bases are a match to TRBD2. There are 15 residues in the CDR3. CDR1 is MNHNY, CDR2 SVGAGI, per germline (reference sequence). Trimming at V came to 5 bases and at J to 3 bases, leaving 9 bases not matched to a gene. The CDR3 loop reads CASSPRLGREETQYF. The CDR3 DNA is TGTGCCAGCAGTCCCAGGTTGGGGAGGGAAGAGACCCAGTACTTC.

This clone was counted once. This chain connects TRBV27 to TRBJ2-3; 7 nucleotides match TRBD2. Germline values: CDR1 MNHEY, CDR2 SMNVEV (reference sequence). After removal of 6 bases from V and 2 bases from J, the junction contained 5 bases not matched to a gene. The CDR3 covers 14 residues. The CDR3 bases are TGTGCCAGCAGGTTAGCGGGCACCACAGATACGCAGTATTTT. It encodes CASRLAGTTDTQYF.

CDR3 DNA sequence: TGTGCCAGCAGCCAAGATTGGGCTAGCGGGGCCTCCTACGAGCAGTACTTC. Amino acids: CASSQDWASGASYEQYF. The chain combines TRBV4-2 with TRBJ2-7; 9 bases are shared with TRBD2. CDR3 length equals 17 residues. Germline V CDR1 and CDR2: LGHNA, YNFKEQ. V trimming: 0 bases; J trimming: 0 bases; junction bases outside the gene matches: 6.

The genes are TRBV4-1 and TRBJ2-5; the D gene is possibly TRBD2 (6 bases). From germline, CDR1 is MGHRA and CDR2 YSYEKL. Trimming took 1 base from V and 11 from J, leaving 8 bases between them. This CDR3 spans 11 amino acids. DNA for the CDR3: TGCGCCAGCAGCCAAGGCGGGGTTCAGTACTTC. Protein product: CASSQGGVQYF.

This clone came up once. The chain links TRBV6-1 to TRBJ2-5; D uncertain. The DNA end lines up better with TRBJ2-7; the J call may be wrong. Germline V gene sequence: CDR1 MNHNS, CDR2 SASEGT. The CDR3 length is 15 residues. As DNA, the CDR3 is TGTGCCAGCCCGGGTTCTTCTCATACTTACTACGAGCAGTACTTC. It specifies CASPGSSHTYYEQYF.

This clone was seen only a few times. The chain couples TRBV7-3 to TRBJ2-5; weak D call: TRBD2 (6 bases). Deletions cut 0 bases from V and 5 bases from J, with 13 bases between. This CDR3 contains 15 residues. Germline V gives CDR1 SGHTA, CDR2 FQGTGA. The CDR3 bases are TGTGCCAGCAGCTTAACGGCGATGGCGGGGGAGACCCAGTACTTC. Translated, it gives CASSLTAMAGETQYF.

The V gene is TRBV7-2, the J gene TRBJ2-3; 8 nucleotides align to TRBD2. The CDR3 contains 13 residues. Germline assignment: CDR1 SGHTA and CDR2 FQGNSA. The ends lost 1 base at V and 14 bases at J; junction bases unmatched: 8. The CDR3 DNA reads as TGTGCCAGCAGCTTAGATCCGACTAGCGTCCCGTATTTT. Its protein is CASSLDPTSVPYF.

The chain recombines TRBV19 with TRBJ1-4, with 10 bases aligning to TRBD1. J gave up 7 bases and V 4 bases, and 3 bases lay outside the gene matches. Per the germline V gene, CDR1 is LNHDA and CDR2 is SQIVND (reference sequence). CDR3 length equals 14 residues. For the CDR3, the DNA is TGTGCCAGTAGTAGGGACAGGGGTTTTGAAAAACTGTTTTTT. Its translation is CASSRDRGFEKLFF. The full variable domain, completed using reference TRBV19 and TRBJ1-4, is DGGITQSPKYLFRKEGQNVTLSCEQNLNHDAMYWYRQDPGQGLRLIYYSQIVNDFQKGDIAEGYSVSREKKESFPLTVTSAQKNPTAFYLCASSRDRGFEKLFFGSGTQLSVL.